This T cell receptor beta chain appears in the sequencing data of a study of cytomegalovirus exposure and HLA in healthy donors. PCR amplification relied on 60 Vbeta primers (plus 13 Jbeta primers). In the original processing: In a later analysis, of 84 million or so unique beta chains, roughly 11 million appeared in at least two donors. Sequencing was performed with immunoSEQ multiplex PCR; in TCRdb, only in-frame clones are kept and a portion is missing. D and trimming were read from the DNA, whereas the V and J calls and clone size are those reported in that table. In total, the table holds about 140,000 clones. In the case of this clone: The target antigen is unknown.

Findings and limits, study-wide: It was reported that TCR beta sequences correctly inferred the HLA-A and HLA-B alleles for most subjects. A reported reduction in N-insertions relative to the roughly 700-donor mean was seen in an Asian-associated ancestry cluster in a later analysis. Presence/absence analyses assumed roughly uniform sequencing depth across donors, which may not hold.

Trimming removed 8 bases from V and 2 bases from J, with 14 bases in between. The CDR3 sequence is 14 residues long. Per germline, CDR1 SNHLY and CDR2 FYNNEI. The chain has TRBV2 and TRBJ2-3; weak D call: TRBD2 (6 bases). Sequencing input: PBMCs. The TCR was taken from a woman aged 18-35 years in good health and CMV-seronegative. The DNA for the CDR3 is TGTGCCAGCCGAGGGACTTTTAACACAGATACGCAGTATTTT. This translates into CASRGTFNTDTQYF.